These T cell receptor beta chains were read from a single sample in a study of blood T cell repertoires in COVID-19. The protocol was immunoSEQ multiplex PCR, while the TCRdb copy is restricted to in-frame clones and leaves out a portion. The sample comprises roughly 87,000 clones, 88% of which are singletons, and roughly 0.51% rests with the top ten. Sequenced: peripheral blood. The source of these receptors is a man aged 55 to 69 with acute or convalescent COVID-19. The CDR3 runs from the conserved cysteine through the conserved F or W.

cdr3_aa v_call
CATSDFRGVGTDTQYF TRBV24-1
CASSPAGTEAFF TRBV12-3/TRBV12-4
CASRKVYLSEQYF TRBV12-3/TRBV12-4
CASSPGTSSNTQYF TRBV2
CASSQEPFLAGSYNEQFF TRBV4-2
CASRLWSSYEQYF TRBV2
CASSLAGTGGNTEAFF TRBV5-1
CASSQGRNTDTQYF TRBV3-1/TRBV3-2
CASSYSGRTYEQYF TRBV6-5
CASSLRAGRVHGYTF TRBV27
CASSQALIREMNSPLHF TRBV4-1
CAWSVRGTGYGYTF TRBV30
CASSQDTGVKNIQYF TRBV4-1
CASSRQGGQGIDEQFF TRBV7-3
CASSLSSGRSGELFF TRBV11-2
CASSLSGSSYNEQFF TRBV9
CASSLTSGEVGEQFF TRBV5-1
CASSPRQGGNIQYF TRBV28
CASSSKTGLQETQYF TRBV7-7
CASSLGQGENNSPLHF TRBV7-9
CASSYTHIQGNQPQHF TRBV6-5
CASSLGRVHEQYF TRBV13